A selection of T cell receptor beta chains follows, all from one sample in a study of shared clonotypes between healthy human individuals. Some clones are missing from TCRdb's copy, which holds only in-frame ones; the method was immunoSEQ multiplex PCR. The data contain millions of clones, just over 90% of them singletons. Source material: naive CD4+ T cells from PBMCs. These TCRs come from a man younger than 30 in good health. Some clones in this sample may be carry-over from other donors' samples. Each CDR3 is given without its conserved first and last residue.

>TRBJ1-1|TRBV28
ASSGDGYEAF
>TRBJ1-4|TRBV28
ASSPRTGIEKLF
>TRBJ1-1|TRBV30
AWRGQGVGAEAF
>TRBJ2-7|TRBV6-6
ASGGQGPYEQY
>TRBJ1-2|TRBV5-6
ASSLFKDHGYT
>TRBJ2-7|TRBV19
ASSTGVTTYEQY
>TRBJ1-6|TRBV7-2
ASSSPGSSPLH
>TRBJ2-7|TRBV6-6
ASDLAGEGEQY
>TRBJ1-1|TRBV2
ASSYRNTEAF
>TRBJ2-6|TRBV18
ASSLIPTGGLAGAGANVLT
>TRBJ2-2|TRBV5-1
ASTLIAGGAGELF
>TRBJ1-1|TRBV5-4
ASSLNTMNTEAF
>TRBJ2-7|TRBV28
ASSLTGGGYQQY
>TRBJ2-2|TRBV30
AWSGGHYTGELF
>TRBJ2-3|TRBV7-8
ASSQPAGGPDTQY
>TRBJ1-5|TRBV15
ATSSDTGDGQH
>TRBJ2-7|TRBV5-1
ASSLVPAYEQY
>TRBJ2-1|TRBV29-1
SVGRGRPNEQF
>TRBJ2-7|TRBV7-3
ASSFAGQGSEQY
>TRBJ2-1|TRBV7-3
ASSLRTGGTNEQF
>TRBJ1-1|TRBV2
ASTGTANTEAF
>TRBJ1-3|TRBV19
ASRVRESGNTIY
>TRBJ2-7|TRBV2
ASSERGYEQY
>TRBJ1-3|TRBV7-6
ASSPYRETGGNTIY
>TRBJ1-2|TRBV27
ASSFGAIPKSNYGYT
>TRBJ2-1|TRBV7-3
ASSLTGQVEQF
>TRBJ1-5|TRBV19
ASSATGLQPQH
>TRBJ2-5|TRBV28
ASRGRTGDSWETQY
>TRBJ1-4|TRBV6-5
ASRETGGTNEKLF
>TRBJ2-1|TRBV7-2
ASSPGTSGNYNEQF
>TRBJ2-4|TRBV7-2
ASRTGGSKNIQY
>TRBJ1-3|TRBV28
ASKTGVGNTIY